This TCR beta chain was profiled in a study of cytomegalovirus exposure and HLA in healthy donors. Germline V gene sequence: CDR1 LGHNA, CDR2 YSLEER. The CDR3 is 13 residues long. Trimming stripped 1 base from V and 4 bases from J, with 7 bases between. Donors counted as nominally healthy when sampled, yet unrecorded immune exposures were likely. The study ran its PCR with 60 Vbeta and 13 Jbeta primers. Profiled with immunoSEQ multiplex PCR; TCRdb holds only in-frame clones, not every one. This table has about 130,000 clones, approximately 17% appearing once. The sample comprised PBMCs. This clonotype originated in a female donor in good health and CMV-seropositive. The gene calls are TRBV4-3 and TRBJ1-2; D call uncertain. CDR3 DNA sequence: TGCGCCAGCAGCCAAGCCGCAGGCTATGGCTACACCTTC. Amino acid sequence: CASSQAAGYGYTF.